This passage covers 27 T cell receptor beta chains from one sample sequenced in a study of cytomegalovirus exposure and HLA in healthy donors. The PCR made use of 60 Vbeta and 13 Jbeta primers. The data were produced by immunoSEQ multiplex PCR, yet TCRdb's version contains in-frame clones alone and is incomplete. The sample lists roughly 100,000 clones; approximately 77% were seen once. Sequencing used PBMCs. The origin of the receptors is a female donor in good health and CMV-seronegative.

The V gene is TRBV30, the J gene TRBJ2-7, with 10 positions matching TRBD1. This CDR3 region has 15 residues. V was clipped by 0 bases and J by 5 bases; unmatched bases: 7. Germline-derived CDR1 and CDR2 are GTSNPN and SVGIG (reference sequence). The CDR3 here is CAWSVRGTGVHEQYF. The CDR3 DNA follows: TGTGCCTGGAGTGTACGAGGGACAGGGGTTCACGAGCAGTACTTC. The variable domain in full, with the rest retrieved from reference TRBV30 and TRBJ2-7, is SQTIHQWPATLVQPVGSPLSLECTVEGTSNPNLYWYRQAAGRGLQLLFYSVGIGQISSEVPQNLSASRPQDRQFILSSKKLLLSDSGFYLCAWSVRGTGVHEQYFGPGTRLTVT.

The V gene is TRBV6-5, the J gene TRBJ1-5, with unresolved D. This CDR3 region has 14 residues. V gave up 5 bases and J gave up 2 bases, with 10 bases separating them. Germline loops: CDR1 MNHEY, CDR2 SVGAGI. For the CDR3, the DNA is TGTGCCAGCAGTGTGGAGGGAGGCAATCAGCCCCAGCATTTT. This gives the protein CASSVEGGNQPQHF.

The V call is TRBV4-1, the J call TRBJ2-5; no clear D. Germline lookup yields CDR1 MGHRA and CDR2 YSYEKL. V was clipped by 1 base and J by 7 bases, with 7 bases between them. The CDR3 sequence is 12 residues long. CDR3: CASSQATGTQYF. Here the CDR3 DNA reads TGCGCCAGCAGCCAAGCCACCGGGACCCAGTACTTC.

The chain recombines TRBV5-4 with TRBJ2-4; D may be TRBD1 (8 bases). V lost 4 bases and J lost 7, with 21 bases in between. CDR1 and CDR2 from the germline V gene are SGHNT and YYREEE (reference sequence). There are 16 residues in the CDR3. The CDR3 nucleotides are TGTGCCAGCAGCACCCTGCGGGCACAGGGGGGGAACATTCAGTACTTC. It translates to CASSTLRAQGGNIQYF.

The chain uses TRBV4-3 and TRBJ2-7; 9 nucleotides align to TRBD2. Germline V gene lookup returns CDR1 LGHNA and CDR2 YSLEER. The CDR3 is 15 residues long. V lost 3 bases and J lost 6; bases outside the gene matches: 9. In DNA, the CDR3 is TGCGCCAGCAGCCACGGACTAGCGCCTCTTCTCGAGCAGTACTTC. Its translation is CASSHGLAPLLEQYF.

The CDR3 DNA is TGTGCCAGCAGTTACTTGTCCGGTTCGGAAGCTTTCTTT. This encodes CASSYLSGSEAFF. This chain uses TRBV6-6 with TRBJ1-1, with D unresolved. Trimming removed 1 base from V and 8 bases from J, with 11 bases in between. The CDR3 loop spans 13 amino acids. Germline V gene sequence: CDR1 MNHNY, CDR2 SVGAGI (reference sequence).

The chain has TRBV18 and TRBJ1-1, with 10 bases matching TRBD1. The CDR3 spans 15 residues. Germline V gene sequence: CDR1 KGHSH, CDR2 LQKENI. V was clipped by 2 bases and J by 5 bases; unmatched bases: 5. DNA for the CDR3: TGTGCCAGCTCACCAGGGACAGGGGACGGTACTGAAGCTTTCTTT. It translates to CASSPGTGDGTEAFF.

The V and J genes are TRBV5-1 and TRBJ2-3; 9 bases align to TRBD2. Germline assignment: CDR1 SGHRS and CDR2 YFSETQ. V shed 0 bases and J 0 bases; nucleotides not matched to a gene: 8. This CDR3 spans 18 amino acids. The CDR3, as DNA: TGCGCCAGCAGCTTGGGGCGGGGGGGTTACTCTAGCACAGATACGCAGTATTTT. It yields the protein CASSLGRGGYSSTDTQYF.

The rearrangement joins TRBV5-4 to TRBJ1-6, with 7 positions matching TRBD1. The CDR3 is made up of 14 amino acids. Per germline, CDR1 SGHNT and CDR2 YYREEE (reference sequence). The J segment lost 6 bases and the V segment lost 4 bases, leaving 4 bases of the junction unmatched. CDR3 in DNA: TGTGCCAGCAGCCCGGGACAGAGTAATTCACCCCTCCACTTT. Protein product: CASSPGQSNSPLHF. Full variable domain (rest looked up from reference TRBV5-4 and TRBJ1-6): ETGVTQSPTHLIKTRGQQVTLRCSSQSGHNTVSWYQQALGQGPQFIFQYYREEENGRGNFPPRFSGLQFPNYSSELNVNALELDDSALYLCASSPGQSNSPLHFGNGTRLTVT.

V and J are TRBV18 and TRBJ1-1; D is unclear. Germline V gene data show CDR1 as KGHSH and CDR2 as LQKENI. V lost 6 bases and J lost 2, with 16 bases in between. The length of the CDR3 is 15 residues. Here the CDR3 reads CASSSGGRSNTEAFF. In DNA form, the CDR3 reads TGTGCCAGCTCGTCCGGAGGAAGGTCCAACACTGAAGCTTTCTTT.

J is TRBJ2-7 and V is TRBV6-1; TRBD2 aligns across 8 bases. CDR3 length: 13 amino acids. J gave up 0 bases and V 11 bases, and 6 bases lay outside the gene matches. Looked up from germline, CDR1 is MNHNS and CDR2 is SASEGT. The CDR3 region is CAASLAASYEQYF. For the CDR3, the DNA is TGTGCCGCTTCACTAGCGGCCTCCTACGAGCAGTACTTC.

The V gene is TRBV5-1, the J gene TRBJ2-3; a weak D match, TRBD2 (5 bases). V was clipped by 0 bases and J by 4 bases, with 9 bases between them. Germline-derived CDR1 and CDR2 are SGHRS and YFSETQ. The CDR3 runs to 14 residues. The CDR3 nucleotides read TGCGCCAGCAGCTTGGTTGAGGGCGCAGATACGCAGTATTTT. Amino acid sequence: CASSLVEGADTQYF.

This chain uses TRBV12-1 with TRBJ1-5; the table's D call, TRBD1, was not checked against the DNA. TRBV12-1 is marked as a pseudogene. This CDR3 has 17 residues. CDR3 nucleotide sequence: TGTGCCAGCAGCTCCCTCCCCGGGACAGGGAAGGGTCAGCCCCAGCATTTT. Residues: CASSSLPGTGKGQPQHF.

V is TRBV18 and J is TRBJ2-7; TRBD2 might be the D (6 bases). Trimming left V 2 bases short and J 0 bases short, with 11 bases between. The germline gives CDR1 KGHSH, CDR2 LQKENI. The CDR3 has 15 amino acids. Written as DNA, the CDR3 is TGTGCCAGCTCACCATGGATCGGGAGCTCCTACGAGCAGTACTTC. Protein product: CASSPWIGSSYEQYF.

The chain joins TRBV13 to TRBJ1-5, with 7 positions matching TRBD1. V was pared by 3 bases and J by 3 bases, with 11 bases of the junction left unmatched. The CDR3 extends over 17 amino acids. In germline, CDR1 is PRHDT, CDR2 FYEKMQ (reference sequence). The DNA of the CDR3 is TGTGCCAGCAGCTTGAGGGACAGAAGGGGCTTCAATCAGCCCCAGCATTTT. Translating gives CASSLRDRRGFNQPQHF.

The chain links TRBV5-4 to TRBJ2-1; 12 bases are a match to TRBD2. Germline trimming cut 4 bases from V and 0 bases from J; bases unmatched to any gene: 2. CDR1 and CDR2 (germline): SGHNT, YYREEE (reference sequence). This CDR3 is built from 16 residues. CDR3 residues: CASSPGLAGSYNEQFF. The CDR3 bases are TGTGCCAGCAGCCCGGGACTAGCGGGCTCCTACAATGAGCAGTTCTTC.

The chain recombines TRBV28 with TRBJ1-2, with D possibly matching TRBD1 (6 bases). CDR3 size: 13 residues. V lost 6 bases and J 1 base, leaving 9 bases between the germline ends. Germline CDR1 MDHEN, CDR2 SYDVKM. The CDR3 DNA follows: TGTGCCAGCAGGGACAGTAATAACTATGGCTACACCTTC. Protein product: CASRDSNNYGYTF.

J is TRBJ2-1 and V is TRBV5-1; D not certain. With 1 base removed from V and 5 bases from J, the gap between germline ends came to 4 bases. CDR3 length: 12 amino acids. Germline lookup yields CDR1 SGHRS and CDR2 YFSETQ. The chain's CDR3 is CASSLSDNEQFF. CDR3 nucleotide sequence: TGCGCCAGCAGCTTGTCCGACAATGAGCAGTTCTTC.

This chain uses TRBV2 with TRBJ1-2, with D uncertain. The germline V gene encodes CDR1 SNHLY and CDR2 FYNNEI. The V gene lost 4 bases and the J gene lost 0 bases, with 9 bases spanning the gap. There are 14 residues in the CDR3. CDR3 nucleotide sequence: TGTGCCAGCAGTGTGCGGGAAGCTAACTATGGCTACACCTTC. Its translation: CASSVREANYGYTF.

The chain recombines TRBV5-6 with TRBJ2-5, with 8 bases identical to TRBD2. The CDR3 has 17 amino acids. V shed 4 bases, J shed 7 bases, and the junction held 18 bases outside the gene matches. CDR1 and CDR2 from the germline V gene are SGHDT and YYEEEE. CDR3 protein: CASSTSGTRAISGTQYF. In nucleotides, the CDR3 is TGTGCCAGCAGCACCTCCGGGACTAGGGCCATCTCAGGGACCCAGTACTTC.

The chain combines TRBV7-6 with TRBJ1-3; D possibly corresponds to TRBD1 (6 bases). V was cut by 1 base and J by 4 bases, with 14 bases left in between. CDR1 and CDR2 (germline): SGHVS, FNYEAQ. The CDR3 totals 16 residues. Here the CDR3 reads CASSLESGVFGNTIYF. For the CDR3, the DNA is TGTGCCAGCAGCTTAGAATCAGGGGTGTTCGGAAACACCATATATTTT.

The V call is TRBV14, the J call TRBJ1-3, with TRBD1 identical over 7 bases. This CDR3 has 19 residues. Germline V gene lookup returns CDR1 SGHDN and CDR2 FVKESK. Losses at the gene ends were 1 base for V and 0 bases for J; bases not matched to a gene: 12. The CDR3 nucleotides are TGTGCCAGCAGCCAAGCGGACAGGATCCTTCTCCTCTCTGGAAACACCATATATTTT. Translated: CASSQADRILLLSGNTIYF.

The chain is built from TRBV9 and TRBJ2-1, with 12 positions matching TRBD2. The CDR3 extends over 17 amino acids. The junction had 8 bases not matched to a gene; V was cut back by 6 bases and J by 1 base. CDR1 and CDR2 from the germline V gene are SGDLS and YYNGEE. CDR3 region: CASTPGLAGLSYNEQFF. The CDR3, as DNA: TGTGCCAGCACGCCGGGACTAGCGGGTTTATCCTACAATGAGCAGTTCTTC.

This clone was observed once. The gene calls are TRBV2 and TRBJ2-2, with D perhaps TRBD1 (5 bases). Trimming shortened V by 6 bases and J by 7 bases, and 12 bases separated the two germline ends. CDR1 and CDR2 from the germline V gene are SNHLY and FYNNEI. There are 13 residues in the CDR3. CDR3 in amino acids: CASSRRGVGELFF. The CDR3 region has the DNA TGTGCCAGCAGCCGTAGGGGCGTCGGGGAGCTGTTTTTT.

Concerning this clone itself: The final CDR3 position lacks the conserved phenylalanine or tryptophan, pointing to a likely read error. The DNA is omitted, as the CDR3 cannot be located on it reliably, and the CDR3 follows TCRdb's listing. The chain combines TRBV6-1 with TRBJ1-1. The germline gives CDR1 MNHNS, CDR2 SASEGT. Both ends counted, the CDR3 spans 14 residues. This CDR3 reads CASSVSGSHSFGGI.

The V and J genes are TRBV5-4 and TRBJ2-2, with 11 nucleotides matching TRBD2. Per germline, CDR1 SGHNT and CDR2 YYREEE (reference sequence). This CDR3 is 18 amino acids long. V was clipped by 3 bases and J by 1 base; unmatched bases: 8. The CDR3 DNA is TGTGCCAGCAGCTGGAGGCTAGCGGGGGGCGGGAACACCGGGGAGCTGTTTTTT. Its translation is CASSWRLAGGGNTGELFF.

The chain links TRBV28 to TRBJ2-2; TRBD1 matches 7 bases. The CDR3 totals 17 residues. Looked up from germline, CDR1 is MDHEN and CDR2 is SYDVKM. Losses at the gene ends were 6 bases for V and 0 bases for J; bases not matched to a gene: 10. CDR3 coding DNA: TGTGCCAGCAGGCGCCCCGGCCAGGGGGCGAACACCGGGGAGCTGTTTTTT. This sequence encodes CASRRPGQGANTGELFF.